This T cell receptor (beta chain) was identified during a study of PD-L1 blockade in urothelial cancer. Spiking each PCR with synthetic TCR analog templates was performed. Using immunoSEQ multiplex PCR, the repertoire was profiled, and TCRdb retains in-frame clones only, with some absent. This table has approximately 52,000 clones, roughly 80% appearing once. Germline CDR1 and CDR2: SGHRS and YFSETQ. CDR3 length: 13 residues. The germline V and J ends were trimmed by 5 bases and 3 bases, with 11 bases remaining between them. This clone was counted a single time. The source is a man between 65 and 85 years old with urothelial cancer. The material sequenced was PBMCs, taken around atezolizumab (anti-PD-L1) treatment. V is TRBV5-1 and J is TRBJ2-5; tentatively, D is TRBD1 (5 bases). CDR3 residues: CASSPGAKETQYF. The CDR3 DNA sequence: TGCGCCAGCAGTCCTGGGGCCAAAGAGACCCAGTACTTC.